Each of the 20 T cell receptor beta chains below was sequenced from the same sample in a study of cytomegalovirus exposure and HLA in healthy donors. Profiled with immunoSEQ multiplex PCR; TCRdb holds only in-frame clones, not every one. The data show about 150,000 clones, with 85% to 95% seen just once and 1.5% to 2% held by the top ten. The sample was PBMCs. The receptors were gathered from a man in his late teens or twenties in good health and CMV-seropositive.

The chain links TRBV5-6 to TRBJ2-3, with D perhaps matching TRBD2 (6 bases). This CDR3 is built from 17 residues. Germline V gives CDR1 SGHDT, CDR2 YYEEEE. V dropped 2 bases and J dropped 1 base, with 17 bases sitting between them. The CDR3 protein is CASSLKFGGEGTDTQYF. CDR3 DNA: TGTGCCAGCAGCTTAAAGTTCGGGGGAGAGGGCACAGATACGCAGTATTTT.

V gene TRBV28 combines with J gene TRBJ2-7, with 9 bases fitting TRBD2. Trimming at V came to 2 bases and at J to 2 bases, leaving 1 base not matched to a gene. The CDR3 runs to 14 residues. CDR1 and CDR2 (germline): MDHEN, SYDVKM. DNA of the CDR3: TGTGCCAGCAGTTTACTAGCGGGACCCTACGAGCAGTACTTC. Encoded protein: CASSLLAGPYEQYF. The full variable domain, in which reference TRBV28 and TRBJ2-7 provide the parts outside the CDR3, is DVKVTQSSRYLVKRTGEKVFLECVQDMDHENMFWYRQDPGLGLRLIYFSYDVKMKEKGDIPEGYSVSREKKERFSLILESASTNQTSMYLCASSLLAGPYEQYFGPGTRLTVT.

CDR3 nucleotides: TGTGCCAGCAGTCTAAACAGTGGGCCTGGTAATTCACCCCTCCACTTT. This codes for CASSLNSGPGNSPLHF. The chain is built from TRBV27 and TRBJ1-6, with D hard to call. The CDR3 runs 16 residues. V lost 5 bases, J lost 6 bases, and 17 bases lay in between. Germline CDR1 MNHEY, CDR2 SMNVEV (reference sequence).

A single count supports this clone. The chain uses TRBV7-2 and TRBJ2-1, with D possibly matching TRBD1 (6 bases). The germline gives CDR1 SGHTA, CDR2 FQGNSA. This CDR3 comprises 15 residues. The V end lost 4 bases, the J end lost 6 bases, and 16 bases lay between the germline ends. For the CDR3, the DNA is TGTGCCAGCAGCTCCGCCCAGGACAGCTTCAATGAGCAGTTCTTC. It specifies CASSSAQDSFNEQFF.

This chain uses TRBV28 with TRBJ2-7; 7 nucleotides line up with TRBD2. The CDR3 is 16 amino acids. The germline CDR1 and CDR2 sequences are MDHEN and SYDVKM. Losses at the gene ends were 7 bases for V and 4 bases for J; bases not matched to a gene: 16. In DNA form, the CDR3 reads TGTGCCAGCACCCTCGGTTGGGAGGGACCCGCTTACGAGCAGTACTTC. Its translation: CASTLGWEGPAYEQYF.

CDR3 nucleotide sequence: TGCAGCGTTGTCATAGGGGGGACTAGTACAGGCGAGCAGTACTTC. It yields the protein CSVVIGGTSTGEQYF. The chain employs TRBV29-1 and TRBJ2-7; TRBD2 agrees at 8 bases. CDR3 length: 15 amino acids. Trimming cost V 4 bases and J 6 bases; bases outside gene matches: 14. Germline CDR1 reads SQVTM; CDR2 reads ANQGSEA.

This chain joins TRBV5-4 and TRBJ2-3; D might be TRBD1 (6 bases). The ends were cut back, 4 bases at V and 2 bases at J, with 17 bases in the middle. Germline CDR1 is SGHNT and CDR2 is YYREEE (reference sequence). The CDR3 runs to 16 residues. Written as DNA, the CDR3 is TGTGCCAGCAGCCCAGGGACAACTCTAAACACAGATACGCAGTATTTT. It translates to CASSPGTTLNTDTQYF.

The CDR3 DNA follows: TGTGCCAGCAGCCACCGGAAAGGGCGGGGAGAGTCCTACGAGCAGTACTTC. Its protein is CASSHRKGRGESYEQYF. This chain links TRBV5-4 with TRBJ2-7; possible D gene TRBD2, 6 bases. This CDR3 contains 17 residues. V was trimmed by 4 bases and J by 1 base, leaving 21 bases between them. Germline V gene data show CDR1 as SGHNT and CDR2 as YYREEE (reference sequence).

This clone has only one observation. The chain links TRBV6-6 to TRBJ2-7; TRBD2 agrees at 7 bases. Unmatched junction bases numbered 0, after V lost 2 bases and J lost 5 bases. The CDR3 length is 12 residues. Germline CDR1 is MNHNY and CDR2 is SVGAGI (reference sequence). The CDR3 DNA reads TGTGCCAGCAGTTACGGGAGGGACGAGCAGTACTTC. Protein: CASSYGRDEQYF.

This CDR3 reads CASTGAPAKNIQYF. The DNA of the CDR3 is TGTGCCAGCACAGGGGCCCCAGCCAAAAACATTCAGTACTTC. The chain recombines TRBV7-2 with TRBJ2-4; D is possibly TRBD1 (6 bases). Germline assignment: CDR1 SGHTA and CDR2 FQGNSA. This CDR3 is built from 14 residues. V was clipped by 7 bases and J by 0 bases, with 10 bases between them.

CDR3 loop: CASSQDRAYNEQFF. In nucleotides, the CDR3 is TGTGCCAGCAGTCAGGACAGAGCCTACAATGAGCAGTTCTTC. The chain combines TRBV7-9 with TRBJ2-1, with D possibly TRBD1 on 6 matching bases. Germline lookup yields CDR1 SEHNR and CDR2 FQNEAQ (reference sequence). V lost 6 bases to trimming and J lost 2 bases, with 11 bases between them. The CDR3 has 14 amino acids.

As for this clone: Other DNA sequences in the same sample also yield this CDR3. The rearrangement uses TRBV2 and TRBJ1-1; 7 bases are a match to TRBD1. Germline lookup yields CDR1 SNHLY and CDR2 FYNNEI. This CDR3 has 14 residues. The V segment lost 4 bases and the J segment 4 bases; nucleotides outside the gene matches: 6. The CDR3 sequence is CASSVVQGGTEAFF. In DNA, the CDR3 is TGTGCCAGCAGTGTGGTCCAGGGGGGCACTGAAGCTTTCTTT.

CDR3 loop: CASSRDGGQGSPNEKLFF. CDR3 DNA: TGTGCCAGCAGCCGTGATGGGGGACAGGGGTCACCTAATGAAAAACTGTTTTTT. J is TRBJ1-4 and V is TRBV7-9, with 10 bases fitting TRBD1. Germline-derived CDR1 and CDR2 are SEHNR and FQNEAQ (reference sequence). The CDR3 has 18 residues. The trim removed 5 bases at V and 3 bases at J, leaving 12 bases unmatched.

This clone was counted between two and nine times. V and J are TRBV4-1 and TRBJ1-4; TRBD1 matches 9 bases. From germline, CDR1 is MGHRA and CDR2 YSYEKL. This CDR3 has 16 residues. The ends lost 4 bases at V and 2 bases at J; junction bases unmatched: 5. In DNA, the CDR3 is TGCGCCAGCAGCCCGGGACAGGGAACGACTAATGAAAAACTGTTTTTT. This translates into CASSPGQGTTNEKLFF.

This chain links TRBV5-1 with TRBJ1-3, with 9 positions matching TRBD1. Germline V lookup: CDR1 SGHRS, CDR2 YFSETQ. The CDR3 covers 16 residues. V lost 3 bases, J lost 0 bases, and 4 bases stayed unmatched. CDR3 sequence (DNA): TGCGCCAGCAGCTCGGTGGGACAGGGCTCTGGAAACACCATATATTTT. Translated: CASSSVGQGSGNTIYF.

The V and J genes are TRBV2 and TRBJ1-4; D gene unclear. CDR1 SNHLY and CDR2 FYNNEI come from the germline V gene. Deletions cut 8 bases from V and 5 bases from J, with 9 bases between. CDR3 length: 12 residues. The CDR3 DNA sequence: TGTGCCAGCGACCGGGAGAATGAAAAACTGTTTTTT. This codes for CASDRENEKLFF.

This clone was counted once. The chain couples TRBV27 to TRBJ2-5, with D possibly being TRBD2 (6 bases). This CDR3 is built from 15 residues. Germline V CDR1 and CDR2: MNHEY, SMNVEV (reference sequence). Trimming took off 1 base at V and 5 bases at J, with 14 bases between the two ends. This CDR3 reads CASSLFTGSGETQYF. CDR3 in DNA: TGTGCCAGCAGTTTATTCACCGGGAGTGGGGAGACCCAGTACTTC.

Here the CDR3 reads CASSQAASSELEQYF. CDR3 bases: TGTGCCAGCAGCCAAGCGGCAAGTTCGGAGCTTGAGCAGTACTTC. V gene TRBV4-2 combines with J gene TRBJ2-7; unclear D gene. CDR3 length equals 15 residues. The V gene's germline CDR1 is LGHNA and CDR2 YNFKEQ. Trimming shortened V by 1 base and J by 7 bases, and 17 bases separated the two germline ends.

V usage is TRBV19 and J usage is TRBJ2-7; possibly TRBD2 for D (6 bases). The V and J ends lost 3 bases and 0 bases respectively, with 9 bases between them. CDR1 and CDR2 from the germline V gene are LNHDA and SQIVND (reference sequence). The CDR3 is 14 residues long. The CDR3 region is CASSIRESSYEQYF. Here the CDR3 DNA reads TGTGCCAGTAGTATTCGGGAGAGCTCCTACGAGCAGTACTTC.

The CDR3: CASSPYGQGYETQYF. CDR3 sequence (DNA): TGTGCCAGCAGCCCCTATGGACAGGGCTACGAGACCCAGTACTTC. V and J are TRBV13 and TRBJ2-5; 8 bases match TRBD1. Trimming removed 5 bases from V and 5 bases from J; junction bases left unmatched: 10. CDR3 length: 15 amino acids. CDR1 is PRHDT and CDR2 is FYEKMQ in the germline V gene (reference sequence).